This T cell receptor beta chain derives from a study of T cell responses to AZD1222 COVID-19 vaccine. The CDR3 is 16 amino acids. Germline V gives CDR1 SGHTA, CDR2 FQGTGA. J lost 6 bases, V lost 0 bases, and 7 bases had no gene match. This clone was counted between two and nine times. Assay used: immunoSEQ multiplex PCR; TCRdb lists only in-frame clones, some missing. The profile shows 130,000 to 150,000 clones, just over 90% of them singletons. Sample: peripheral blood, taken on day 0 of AZD1222 vaccination. This receptor was identified in an adult in good health. This chain connects TRBV7-3 to TRBJ2-2, with 7 bases aligning to TRBD2. The chain's CDR3 is CASSLTGWEGPGELFF. CDR3 in DNA: TGTGCCAGCAGCTTAACCGGGTGGGAGGGCCCCGGGGAGCTGTTTTTT.